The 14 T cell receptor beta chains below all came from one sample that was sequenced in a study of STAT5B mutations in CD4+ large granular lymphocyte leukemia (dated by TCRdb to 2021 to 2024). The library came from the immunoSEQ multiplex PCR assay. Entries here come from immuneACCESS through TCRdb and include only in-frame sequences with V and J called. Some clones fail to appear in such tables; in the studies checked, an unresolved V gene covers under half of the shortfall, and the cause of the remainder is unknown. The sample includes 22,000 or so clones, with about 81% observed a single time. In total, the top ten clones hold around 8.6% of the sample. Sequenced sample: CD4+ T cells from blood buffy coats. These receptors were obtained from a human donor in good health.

The CDR3 region is CAWSGESNQPQHF. CDR3 in DNA: TGTGCCTGGAGTGGGGAATCCAATCAGCCCCAGCATTTT. The chain employs TRBV30 and TRBJ1-5; D gene ambiguous. Trimming removed 1 base from V and 3 bases from J, with 7 bases in between. CDR1 is GTSNPN and CDR2 is SVGIG in the germline V gene (reference sequence). There are 13 residues in the CDR3.

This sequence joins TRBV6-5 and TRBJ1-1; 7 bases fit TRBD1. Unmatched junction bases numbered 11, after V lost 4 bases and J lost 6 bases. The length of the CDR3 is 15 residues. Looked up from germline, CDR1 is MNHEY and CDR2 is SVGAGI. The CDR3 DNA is TGTGCCAGCAGTTCCCTTGGGTCAGGGGGTGCTGAAGCTTTCTTT. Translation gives CASSSLGSGGAEAFF.

The CDR3 region has the DNA TGTGCCAGCAGCTTGGAGCCCGCCCCCGGGGAGCTGTTTTTT. Translating gives CASSLEPAPGELFF. The chain links TRBV5-4 to TRBJ2-2; D ambiguous. In germline, CDR1 is SGHNT, CDR2 YYREEE (reference sequence). CDR3 length: 14 amino acids. V lost 0 bases and J 6 bases, leaving 9 bases between the germline ends.

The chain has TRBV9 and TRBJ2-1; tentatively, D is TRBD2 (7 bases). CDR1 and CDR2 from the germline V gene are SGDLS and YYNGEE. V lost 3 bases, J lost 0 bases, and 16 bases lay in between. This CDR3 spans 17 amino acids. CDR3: CASSGPGGAFSYNEQFF. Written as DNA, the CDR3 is TGTGCCAGCAGCGGGCCTGGGGGGGCCTTCTCCTACAATGAGCAGTTCTTC.

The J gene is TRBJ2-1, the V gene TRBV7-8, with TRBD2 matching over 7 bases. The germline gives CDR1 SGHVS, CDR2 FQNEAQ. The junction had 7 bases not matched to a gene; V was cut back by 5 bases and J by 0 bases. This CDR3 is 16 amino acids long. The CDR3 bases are TGTGCCAGCAGCCCGCGGGAGTTTGGCTCCTACAATGAGCAGTTCTTC. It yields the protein CASSPREFGSYNEQFF.

The CDR3 nucleotides read TGTGCCAGCGGCCGTGGGGCCTCAGGGGAGGAGACCCAGTACTTC. Amino acid sequence: CASGRGASGEETQYF. This chain joins TRBV5-4 and TRBJ2-5; the D gene is possibly TRBD1 (6 bases). Germline V lookup: CDR1 SGHNT, CDR2 YYREEE (reference sequence). V shed 7 bases and J shed 5 bases, with 21 bases lying between them. This CDR3 comprises 15 residues.

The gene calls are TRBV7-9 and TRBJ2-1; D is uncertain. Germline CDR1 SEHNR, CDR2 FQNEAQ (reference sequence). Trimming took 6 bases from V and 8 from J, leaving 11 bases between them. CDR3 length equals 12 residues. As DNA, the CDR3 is TGTGCCAGCAGGCTTGCCGCGTATGAGCAGTTCTTC. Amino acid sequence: CASRLAAYEQFF.

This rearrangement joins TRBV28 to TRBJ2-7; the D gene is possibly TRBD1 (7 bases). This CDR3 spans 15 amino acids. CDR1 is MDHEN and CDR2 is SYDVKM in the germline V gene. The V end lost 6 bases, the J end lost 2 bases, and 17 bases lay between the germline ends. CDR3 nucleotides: TGTGCCAGCAGGCCCGGGGGCGGACAGGCCTACGAGCAGTACTTC. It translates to CASRPGGGQAYEQYF.

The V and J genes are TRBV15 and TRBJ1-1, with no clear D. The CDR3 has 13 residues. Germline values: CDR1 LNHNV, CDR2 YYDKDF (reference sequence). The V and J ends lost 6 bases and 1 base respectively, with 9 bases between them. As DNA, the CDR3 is TGTGCCACCAGGTACCGGAGGAACACTGAAGCTTTCTTT. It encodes CATRYRRNTEAFF.

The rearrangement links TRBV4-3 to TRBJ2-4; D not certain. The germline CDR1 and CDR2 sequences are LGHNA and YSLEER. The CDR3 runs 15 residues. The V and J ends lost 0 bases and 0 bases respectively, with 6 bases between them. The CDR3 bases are TGCGCCAGCAGCCAAGAGGGCCTAGCCAAAAACATTCAGTACTTC. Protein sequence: CASSQEGLAKNIQYF.

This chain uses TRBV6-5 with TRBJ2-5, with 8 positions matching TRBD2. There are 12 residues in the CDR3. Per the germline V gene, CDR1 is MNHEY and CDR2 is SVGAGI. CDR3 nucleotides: TGTGCTTCGAAGGCTAGCGGGGAGACCCAGTACTTC. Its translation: CASKASGETQYF.

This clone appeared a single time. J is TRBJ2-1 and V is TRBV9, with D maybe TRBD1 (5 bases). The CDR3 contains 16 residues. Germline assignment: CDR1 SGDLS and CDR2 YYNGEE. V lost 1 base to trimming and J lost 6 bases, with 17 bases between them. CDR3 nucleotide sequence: TGTGCCAGCAGCGTACAGGGCCAAAGGACGGCCAATGAGCAGTTCTTC. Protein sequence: CASSVQGQRTANEQFF.

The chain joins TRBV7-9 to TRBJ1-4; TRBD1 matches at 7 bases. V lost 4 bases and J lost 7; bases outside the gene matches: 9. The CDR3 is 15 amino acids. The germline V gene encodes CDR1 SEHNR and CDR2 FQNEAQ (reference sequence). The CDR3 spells CASSYTGAGGEKLFF. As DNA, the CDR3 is TGTGCCAGCAGCTACACAGGGGCAGGGGGTGAAAAACTGTTTTTT.

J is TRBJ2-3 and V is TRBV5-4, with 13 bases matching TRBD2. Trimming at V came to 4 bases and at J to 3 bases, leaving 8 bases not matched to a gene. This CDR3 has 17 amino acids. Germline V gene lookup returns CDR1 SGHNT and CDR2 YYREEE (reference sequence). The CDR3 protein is CASSPGTSGKWTDTQYF. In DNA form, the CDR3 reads TGTGCCAGCAGCCCCGGGACTAGCGGGAAATGGACAGATACGCAGTATTTT.